This T cell receptor (beta chain) comes out of a study of control samples from healthy donors and cancer patients. This clone was detected only once. Germline values: CDR1 LGHNA, CDR2 YNFKEQ. Between the trimmed V and J ends, which lost 4 bases and 1 base, there was a span of 19 bases. This CDR3 comprises 17 residues. Clones were sequenced by immunoSEQ multiplex PCR, and TCRdb holds only the in-frame ones, with some missing. The data contain over 100,000 clones, roughly 88% of them singletons. Sequenced input: blood. This clonotype originated in a man aged 35 to 55 in good health. V gene TRBV4-2 combines with J gene TRBJ1-1; a possible D gene is TRBD1 (6 bases). CDR3 loop: CASSRLPGTGKNTEAFF. The DNA of the CDR3 is TGTGCCAGCAGCCGACTCCCCGGCACAGGGAAGAACACTGAAGCTTTCTTT.